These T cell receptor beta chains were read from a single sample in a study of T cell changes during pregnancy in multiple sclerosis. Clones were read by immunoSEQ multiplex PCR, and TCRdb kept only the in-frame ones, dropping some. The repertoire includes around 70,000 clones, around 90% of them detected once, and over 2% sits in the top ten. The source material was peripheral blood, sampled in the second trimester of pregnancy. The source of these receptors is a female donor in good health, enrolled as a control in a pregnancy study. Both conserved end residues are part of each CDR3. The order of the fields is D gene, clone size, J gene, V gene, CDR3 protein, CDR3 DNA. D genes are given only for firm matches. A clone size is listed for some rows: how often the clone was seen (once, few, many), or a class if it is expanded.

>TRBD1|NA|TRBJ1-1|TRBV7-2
CASSLGRDRVSTEAFF
TGTGCCAGCAGCCTGGGGCGGGACAGGGTTTCCACTGAAGCTTTCTTT
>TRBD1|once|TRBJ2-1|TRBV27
CASSTTGYNEQFF
TGTGCCAGCAGTACGACAGGGTACAATGAGCAGTTCTTC
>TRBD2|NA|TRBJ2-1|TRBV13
CASSLEVAGNEQFF
TGTGCCAGCAGCTTAGAAGTAGCGGGAAATGAGCAGTTCTTC
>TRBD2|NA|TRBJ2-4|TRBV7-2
CASSPRGTSGGAGKNIQYF
TGTGCCAGCAGCCCTAGGGGGACTAGCGGGGGGGCGGGCAAAAACATTCAGTACTTC
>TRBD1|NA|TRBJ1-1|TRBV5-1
CASSLADRDTEAFF
TGCGCCAGCAGCTTGGCCGACAGGGACACTGAAGCTTTCTTT
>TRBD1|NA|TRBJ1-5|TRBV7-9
CASSPGTGGQPQHF
TGTGCCAGCAGCCCCGGGACAGGTGGTCAGCCCCAGCATTTT
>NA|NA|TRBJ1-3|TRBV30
CAWTAGYVLSGNTIYF
TGTGCCTGGACGGCAGGATATGTCCTCTCTGGAAACACCATATATTTT
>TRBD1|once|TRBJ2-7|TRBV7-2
CASSLGQGRGEQYF
TGTGCCAGCAGCCTTGGACAGGGGCGGGGGGAGCAGTACTTC
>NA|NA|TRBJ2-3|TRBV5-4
CASSLRGRVGTDTQYF
TGTGCCAGCAGCTTGCGGGGTAGGGTCGGGACAGATACGCAGTATTTT
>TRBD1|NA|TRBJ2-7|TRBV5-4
CASSGQGPSYEQYF
TGTGCCAGCAGTGGACAGGGACCTTCCTACGAGCAGTACTTC
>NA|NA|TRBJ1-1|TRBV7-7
CASSPLGQGKRNTEAFF
TGTGCTAGCAGCCCTTTGGGGCAGGGTAAAAGAAACACTGAAGCTTTCTTT
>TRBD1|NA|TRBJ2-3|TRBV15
CATSRITGQGGTDTQYF
TGTGCCACCAGCAGAATAACGGGACAGGGAGGCACAGATACGCAGTATTTT
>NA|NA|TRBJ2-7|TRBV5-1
CASSYPAYEQYF
TGCGCCAGCAGCTACCCAGCCTACGAGCAGTACTTC
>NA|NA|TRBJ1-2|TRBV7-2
CASSPGESSTSGYTF
TGTGCCAGCAGCCCCGGGGAGTCCAGTACGTCCGGCTACACCTTC
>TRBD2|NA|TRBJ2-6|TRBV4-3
CASSQVAGSGANVLTF
TGCGCCAGCAGCCAAGTAGCGGGCTCTGGGGCCAACGTCCTGACTTTC
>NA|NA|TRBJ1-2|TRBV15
CATSRDLLYRVANYGYTF
TGTGCCACCAGCAGAGATCTACTGTACAGGGTGGCTAACTATGGCTACACCTTC
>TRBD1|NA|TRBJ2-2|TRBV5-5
CASSPTGRRAGELFF
TGTGCCAGCAGCCCGACAGGGAGAAGGGCCGGGGAGCTGTTTTTT
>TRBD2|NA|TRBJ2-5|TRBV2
CASRTGTRETETQYF
TGTGCCAGCAGAACCGGGACTAGGGAGACGGAGACCCAGTACTTC
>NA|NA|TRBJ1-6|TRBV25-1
CASSAIPDSYSPLHF
TGTGCCAGCAGTGCAATCCCGGACTCGTATTCACCCCTCCACTTT
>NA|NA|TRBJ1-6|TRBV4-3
CASSQPRVALHF
TGCGCCAGCAGCCAACCGAGAGTCGCCCTCCACTTT
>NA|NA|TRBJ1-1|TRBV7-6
CASSPEMNTEAFF
TGTGCCAGCAGCCCGGAGATGAACACTGAAGCTTTCTTT
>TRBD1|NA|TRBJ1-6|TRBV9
CASSAYSTGINSPLHF
TGTGCCAGCAGCGCCTACTCGACAGGGATTAATTCACCCCTCCACTTT
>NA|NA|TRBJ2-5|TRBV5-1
CASSLVVAERVYF
TGCGCCAGCAGCTTGGTGGTAGCGGAACGGGTGTACTTC
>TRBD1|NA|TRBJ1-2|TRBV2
CASKGQGALNYGYTF
TGTGCCAGCAAAGGACAGGGAGCCCTCAACTATGGCTACACCTTC
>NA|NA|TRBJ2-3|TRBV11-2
CASSLKSGGTDTQYF
TGTGCCAGCAGCCTGAAAAGCGGTGGCACAGATACGCAGTATTTT
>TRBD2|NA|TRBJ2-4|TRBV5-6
CASSLEGPFSGGAKNIQYF
TGTGCCAGCAGCTTGGAGGGTCCCTTTAGCGGGGGGGCCAAAAACATTCAGTACTTC
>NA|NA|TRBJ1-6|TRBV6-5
CASAGTYNSPLHF
TGTGCCAGCGCCGGGACCTATAATTCACCCCTCCACTTT
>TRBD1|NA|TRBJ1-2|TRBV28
CASTPDRVRGYTF
TGTGCCAGCACCCCCGACAGGGTGCGAGGCTACACCTTC
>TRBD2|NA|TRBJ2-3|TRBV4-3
CASSLWVASGGRDTQYF
TGCGCCAGCAGCCTTTGGGTAGCAAGCGGGGGAAGAGATACGCAGTATTTT
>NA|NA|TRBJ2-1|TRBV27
CASSFASSNEQFF
TGTGCCAGCAGTTTTGCTAGCAGCAATGAGCAGTTCTTC
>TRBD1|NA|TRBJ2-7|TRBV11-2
CASSVAPGQASYEQYF
TGTGCCAGCAGCGTCGCGCCGGGACAGGCGTCCTACGAGCAGTACTTC
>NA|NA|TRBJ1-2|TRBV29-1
CSVEGRGYGYTF
TGCAGCGTTGAAGGGAGGGGCTATGGCTACACCTTC
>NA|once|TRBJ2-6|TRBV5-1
CASSPGVSGANVLTF
TGCGCCAGCAGCCCCGGGGTCTCTGGGGCCAACGTCCTGACTTTC
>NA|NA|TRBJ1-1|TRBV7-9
CASSRQVNTEAFF
TGTGCCAGCAGCCGCCAGGTGAACACTGAAGCTTTCTTT
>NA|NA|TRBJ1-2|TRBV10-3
CAIRREGLSDGYTF
TGTGCCATCAGGCGGGAGGGTCTCTCAGATGGCTACACCTTC
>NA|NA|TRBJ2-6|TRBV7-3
CASSLRGGSGANVLTF
TGTGCCAGCAGCTTAAGGGGCGGTAGTGGGGCCAACGTCCTGACTTTC
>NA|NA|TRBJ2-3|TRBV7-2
CASSLALGRQADTQYF
TGTGCCAGCAGCTTAGCCTTGGGGCGCCAAGCGGATACGCAGTATTTT
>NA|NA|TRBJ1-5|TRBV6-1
CASSDYSFNQPQHF
TGTGCCAGCAGTGATTATAGCTTCAATCAGCCCCAGCATTTT
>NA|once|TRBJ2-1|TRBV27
CASSLLGDEQFF
TGTGCCAGCAGTTTACTGGGCGATGAGCAGTTCTTC
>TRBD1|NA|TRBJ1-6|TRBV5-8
CASSLAGQGRSPLHF
TGTGCCAGCAGCTTGGCGGGACAGGGAAGATCACCCCTCCACTTT
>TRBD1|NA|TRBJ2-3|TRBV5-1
CASSRRTGSTDTQYF
TGCGCCAGCTCGCGACGGACAGGATCCACAGATACGCAGTATTTT
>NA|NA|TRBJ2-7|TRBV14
CASSQEIGSGDSEQYF
TGTGCCAGCAGCCAAGAGATCGGGTCTGGGGACTCCGAGCAGTACTTC
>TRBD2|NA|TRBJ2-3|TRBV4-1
CASSQDASGGPPDTQYF
TGCGCCAGCAGCCAAGATGCTAGCGGGGGACCCCCCGATACGCAGTATTTT
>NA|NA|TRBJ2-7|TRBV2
CASSAGRGEYF
TGTGCCAGCAGTGCTGGGCGGGGAGAGTACTTC